The 27 T cell receptor beta chains reported below all come from one sample, sequenced in a study of T-cell reconstitution after alpha-beta-depleted transplantation in children. TCRbeta library preparation incorporated unique molecular identifiers. Each CDR3 protein is one row after TCRdb ran MiXCR on the PCR reads. The table lists some 550,000 distinct CDR3 sequences, approximately 16% of them singletons. The input for sequencing was PBMCs from the stem cell graft donor, taken from the stem cell graft. These receptors all stem from a human donor who donated a stem cell graft to a child with acute lymphoblastic leukemia.

This clonotype has a handful of counts. The chain is built from TRBV6-5 and TRBJ1-4; D gene unclear. CDR1 MNHEY and CDR2 SVGAGI come from the germline V gene. Trimming stripped 2 bases from V and 12 bases from J, with 16 bases between. This CDR3 has 14 amino acids. The CDR3 loop is CASSYADPRVELFF. In DNA, the CDR3 is TGTGCCAGCAGTTACGCAGACCCTAGAGTAGAACTGTTTTTT.

The count of this clonotype is one. V gene TRBV6-1 combines with J gene TRBJ2-4; D remains ambiguous. Trimming took off 8 bases at V and 1 base at J, with 15 bases between the two ends. Germline CDR1 and CDR2: MNHNS and SASEGT. This CDR3 has 15 residues. The CDR3 bases are TGTGCCAGCCGTCCCACAGACTGGGCCAAAAACATTCAGTACTTC. Its translation is CASRPTDWAKNIQYF.

The chain uses TRBV12-3 or TRBV12-4 and TRBJ2-7, with 8 bases identical to TRBD2. This CDR3 is 15 amino acids long. The J segment lost 5 bases and the V segment lost 6 bases, leaving 12 bases of the junction unmatched. This CDR3 reads CASSPPGRVRHEQYF. The DNA of the CDR3 is TGTGCCAGCAGCCCCCCCGGGAGGGTACGGCACGAGCAGTACTTC.

V and J are TRBV5-6 and TRBJ2-5; the match to TRBD2 covers 9 bases. Germline-derived CDR1 and CDR2 are SGHDT and YYEEEE. The CDR3 consists of 15 residues. V dropped 0 bases and J dropped 5; count of bases not matched to a gene: 5. The CDR3 coding sequence is TGTGCCAGCAGCTTGGTTAGCGGGAGTTTTGAGACCCAGTACTTC. Translating it yields CASSLVSGSFETQYF.

The chain carries TRBV24-1 and TRBJ1-1; the D is unclear. Germline V CDR1 and CDR2: KGHDR, SFDVKD. Trimming left V 8 bases short and J 6 bases short, with 9 bases between. CDR3 length equals 11 residues. The CDR3 coding sequence is TGTGCCACCATCTATAACTCTGAAGCTTTCTTT. It translates to CATIYNSEAFF.

The table lists this clonotype with a few counts. This sequence joins TRBV5-1 and TRBJ2-4, with TRBD1 matching over 9 bases. The germline CDR1 and CDR2 sequences are SGHRS and YFSETQ. This CDR3 comprises 14 residues. Trimming cost V 1 base and J 7 bases; bases outside gene matches: 3. The CDR3 is CASSLTGGENIQYF. The DNA of the CDR3 is TGCGCCAGCAGCTTGACAGGGGGCGAGAACATTCAGTACTTC. Based on the CDR3 plus reference TRBV5-1 and TRBJ2-4, the full variable domain is KAGVTQTPRYLIKTRGQQVTLSCSPISGHRSVSWYQQTPGQGLQFLFEYFSETQRNKGNFPGRFSGRQFSNSRSEMNVSTLELGDSALYLCASSLTGGENIQYFGAGTRLSVL.

The chain carries TRBV20-1 and TRBJ1-1; maybe TRBD1 (5 bases). CDR1 DFQATT and CDR2 SNEGSKA come from the germline V gene (reference sequence). The CDR3 consists of 14 residues. V lost 5 bases and J 0 bases, leaving 13 bases between the germline ends. The DNA of the CDR3 is TGCAGTGCTTGGAGGGGACGGCTGAACACTGAAGCTTTCTTT. Its protein product is CSAWRGRLNTEAFF.

The J gene is TRBJ2-7, the V gene TRBV4-1; 12 bases are shared with TRBD1. With 3 bases clipped from V and 4 bases from J, the junction kept 10 bases outside the gene matches. Germline lookup yields CDR1 MGHRA and CDR2 YSYEKL. The CDR3 is made up of 17 amino acids. The CDR3 sequence is CASSQEPTGQGAYEQYF. In nucleotides, the CDR3 is TGCGCCAGCAGCCAGGAGCCCACGGGACAGGGGGCATACGAGCAGTACTTC.

This clonotype has more than one count but fewer than ten. CDR3 sequence (DNA): TGCAGTGCCCTCGGGACAGGGATAAATCAGCCCCAGCATTTT. Protein: CSALGTGINQPQHF. The chain uses TRBV20-1 and TRBJ1-5; 9 bases fit TRBD1. The CDR3 is 14 amino acids. The ends lost 6 bases at V and 4 bases at J; junction bases unmatched: 7. CDR1 and CDR2 (germline): DFQATT, SNEGSKA (reference sequence).

This clonotype was recorded a few times. This chain connects TRBV7-6 to TRBJ2-4, with TRBD1 matching over 8 bases. V lost 0 bases, J lost 3 bases, and 1 base stayed unmatched. The CDR3 runs 15 residues. The germline V gene encodes CDR1 SGHVS and CDR2 FNYEAQ. CDR3 DNA sequence: TGTGCCAGCAGCTTAGCTGGGACAGGCAAAAACATTCAGTACTTC. This codes for CASSLAGTGKNIQYF.

In DNA form, the CDR3 reads TGTGCCAGCAGTCTACTAGCGGGAGAGGCAGATACGCAGTATTTT. Protein: CASSLLAGEADTQYF. The chain has TRBV12-3 or TRBV12-4 and TRBJ2-3; 11 nucleotides agree with TRBD2. CDR3 size: 15 residues. Unmatched junction bases numbered 5, after V lost 5 bases and J lost 4 bases.

The rearrangement links TRBV20-1 to TRBJ2-1, with 8 bases lining up with TRBD2. This CDR3 comprises 15 residues. Germline trimming cut 6 bases from V and 0 bases from J; bases unmatched to any gene: 7. CDR1 DFQATT and CDR2 SNEGSKA come from the germline V gene (reference sequence). For the CDR3, the DNA is TGCAGTGCCAGACTAGCGCTCAGCTCCTACAATGAGCAGTTCTTC. Translating it yields CSARLALSSYNEQFF.

The chain employs TRBV15 and TRBJ2-1, with 8 bases aligning to TRBD2. V lost 3 bases and J lost 7; bases outside the gene matches: 8. This CDR3 has 15 residues. CDR1 and CDR2 from the germline V gene are LNHNV and YYDKDF (reference sequence). CDR3 loop: CATSSGREGRNEQFF. CDR3 nucleotides: TGTGCCACCAGCAGTGGCCGGGAGGGCCGGAATGAGCAGTTCTTC. Variable domain in full (rest from reference TRBV15 and TRBJ2-1): DAMVIQNPRYQVTQFGKPVTLSCSQTLNHNVMYWYQQKSSQAPKLLFHYYDKDFNNEADTPDNFQSRRPNTSFCFLDIRSPGLGDTAMYLCATSSGREGRNEQFFGPGTRLTVL.

This chain uses TRBV12-3 or TRBV12-4 with TRBJ1-6, with TRBD1 matching 7 bases. J was trimmed by 13 bases and V by 5 bases; bases with no gene match: 2. This CDR3 comprises 11 residues. CDR3 DNA sequence: TGTGCCAGCAGTACAGGGGCTCCCCTCCACTTT. It codes for CASSTGAPLHF.

This clonotype showed up just a few times. The CDR3 region is CASMGWGSSGANVLTF. As DNA, the CDR3 is TGTGCCAGCATGGGATGGGGGAGCTCTGGGGCCAACGTCCTGACTTTC. The chain is built from TRBV6-2 or TRBV6-3 and TRBJ2-6; D is possibly TRBD1 or TRBD2 (5 bases each). The CDR3 totals 16 residues. Per germline, CDR1 MNHEY and CDR2 SVGEGT. Trimming removed 7 bases at V and 0 bases at J, with 13 bases between.

The genes are TRBV29-1 and TRBJ2-2; 7 bases map to TRBD2. The germline gives CDR1 SQVTM, CDR2 ANQGSEA. The CDR3 is made up of 13 amino acids. V lost 4 bases and J lost 4; bases outside the gene matches: 3. The DNA of the CDR3 is TGCAGCGTTGTAAGCGGGACCACCGGGGAGCTGTTTTTT. Protein: CSVVSGTTGELFF.

There are a few counts of this clonotype. The rearrangement links TRBV27 to TRBJ2-1; 8 positions match TRBD2. Per the germline V gene, CDR1 is MNHEY and CDR2 is SMNVEV (reference sequence). V lost 6 bases, J lost 6 bases, and 7 bases stayed unmatched. The CDR3 contains 14 residues. CDR3 loop: CASSPGGGLNEQFF. The DNA of the CDR3 is TGTGCCAGCAGCCCCGGGGGGGGCCTCAATGAGCAGTTCTTC.

The DNA of the CDR3 is TGTGCCAGCAGTTTCTCACAGCTCCATAACTATGGCTACACCTTC. Residues: CASSFSQLHNYGYTF. J is TRBJ1-2 and V is TRBV27, with unresolved D. Germline CDR1 reads MNHEY; CDR2 reads SMNVEV (reference sequence). With 3 bases removed from V and 1 base from J, the gap between germline ends came to 12 bases. The CDR3 covers 15 residues.

In this sample, this clonotype turned up a few times. V usage is TRBV5-1 and J usage is TRBJ2-5; 11 bases map to TRBD2. Germline V gene data show CDR1 as SGHRS and CDR2 as YFSETQ. Trimming removed 6 bases from V and 5 bases from J; junction bases left unmatched: 6. The CDR3 sequence is 14 residues long. The DNA for the CDR3 is TGCGCCAGCATGAGACTAGCGGGAACGGAGACCCAGTACTTC. The encoded protein is CASMRLAGTETQYF. The whole variable domain, filled in from reference TRBV5-1 and TRBJ2-5, reads KAGVTQTPRYLIKTRGQQVTLSCSPISGHRSVSWYQQTPGQGLQFLFEYFSETQRNKGNFPGRFSGRQFSNSRSEMNVSTLELGDSALYLCASMRLAGTETQYFGPGTRLLVL.

The chain is built from TRBV12-3 or TRBV12-4 and TRBJ2-6; possibly TRBD2 for D (5 bases). The CDR3 consists of 20 residues. Trimming pared 6 bases from V and 0 bases from J, leaving 24 bases between. The CDR3 sequence is CASSRESPLSPLSGANVLTF. The CDR3, as DNA: TGTGCCAGCAGCCGGGAATCCCCTCTCTCCCCTCTCTCTGGGGCCAACGTCCTGACTTTC.

The V gene is TRBV4-1, the J gene TRBJ2-7; D is ambiguous. V shed 6 bases and J shed 3 bases, with 18 bases lying between them. This CDR3 is built from 15 residues. Germline V gene lookup returns CDR1 MGHRA and CDR2 YSYEKL. DNA for the CDR3: TGCGCCAGCAGAGCCAGTACAAGCAGAGTCTACGAGCAGTACTTC. Its protein is CASRASTSRVYEQYF.

V usage is TRBV14 and J usage is TRBJ2-5, with a possible D match to TRBD1 (5 bases). The CDR3 is 15 amino acids. Trimming pared 0 bases from V and 5 bases from J, leaving 13 bases between. Germline CDR1 and CDR2: SGHDN and FVKESK. The CDR3: CASSQDYLGAETQYF. The CDR3 DNA follows: TGTGCCAGCAGCCAAGACTACCTAGGGGCCGAGACCCAGTACTTC.

This clonotype was counted a few times. The V gene is TRBV29-1, the J gene TRBJ2-2, with 7 bases identical to TRBD1. CDR1 is SQVTM and CDR2 is ANQGSEA in the germline V gene. This CDR3 comprises 12 residues. CDR3 region: CVQAGGSGELFF. The CDR3 nucleotides are TGCGTTCAGGCAGGGGGTTCCGGGGAGCTGTTTTTT.

This clonotype was detected many times. The V gene is TRBV20-1, the J gene TRBJ2-5; D perhaps matches TRBD1 (6 bases). V dropped 2 bases and J dropped 3 bases, with 13 bases sitting between them. The CDR3 runs 14 residues. Looked up from germline, CDR1 is DFQATT and CDR2 is SNEGSKA (reference sequence). The CDR3 spells CSARQDSPKETQYF. CDR3 nucleotides: TGCAGTGCTAGACAGGACAGCCCCAAAGAGACCCAGTACTTC.

This clonotype was seen a few times. This chain uses TRBV10-3 with TRBJ2-7; the D gene could be TRBD1 or TRBD2 (6 bases each). The CDR3 totals 15 residues. Trimming left V 3 bases short and J 1 base short, with 13 bases between. In germline, CDR1 is ENHRY, CDR2 SYGVKD. CDR3 sequence: CAISEAGEVSYEQYF. The CDR3 DNA follows: TGTGCCATCAGTGAAGCAGGGGAGGTTTCCTACGAGCAGTACTTC.

This chain links TRBV15 with TRBJ2-5, with a weak D call TRBD2 (5 bases). CDR1 and CDR2 (germline): LNHNV, YYDKDF (reference sequence). V was clipped by 0 bases and J by 5 bases, with 16 bases between them. The CDR3 is made up of 16 amino acids. CDR3 in amino acids: CATSRDLWEQEETQYF. Here the CDR3 DNA reads TGTGCCACCAGCAGAGATCTGTGGGAGCAAGAGGAGACCCAGTACTTC.

This clonotype was counted only a few times. The rearrangement uses TRBV9 and TRBJ2-7; tentative D call: TRBD2 (5 bases). V was cut by 1 base and J by 5 bases, with 13 bases left in between. The CDR3 consists of 14 residues. Germline V lookup: CDR1 SGDLS, CDR2 YYNGEE. This chain's CDR3 is CASSVNPRVDEQYF. The CDR3 coding sequence is TGTGCCAGCAGCGTAAACCCGAGGGTGGACGAGCAGTACTTC.